Each of the 20 T cell receptor beta chains below was sequenced from the same sample in a study of T-cell memory formation after mild COVID-19. TCRdb re-called the 5' RACE reads with MiXCR, one entry per CDR3 protein. The profile shows 400,000 to 500,000 distinct CDR3 sequences, about 20% of them singletons. Sample: PBMCs or a T cell subset sorted from them (not recorded which). The receptors come from an adult woman who had mild COVID-19 (a few samples of this study predate the infection). Cell type and time point are not known.

This clonotype appeared a few times. The chain has TRBV19 and TRBJ1-5; TRBD1 agrees at 7 bases. CDR3 length equals 15 residues. Germline V CDR1 and CDR2: LNHDA, SQIVND (reference sequence). V lost 3 bases to trimming and J lost 3 bases; unmatched junction nucleotides: 5. The CDR3 region is CASSMTGKDNQPQHF. The CDR3 DNA follows: TGTGCCAGTAGTATGACAGGGAAGGACAATCAGCCCCAGCATTTT.

V usage is TRBV29-1 and J usage is TRBJ2-5; D is uncertain. The CDR3 extends over 12 amino acids. V was shortened by 0 bases and J by 4 bases, with 6 bases between the two germline ends. The germline V gene has CDR1 SQVTM and CDR2 ANQGSEA. CDR3 DNA: TGCAGCGTTGAAGATGGTCGAGAGACCCAGTACTTC. It codes for CSVEDGRETQYF.

This clonotype has only a few counts. The chain uses TRBV15 and TRBJ2-1; possibly TRBD1 for D (6 bases). The V and J ends lost 4 bases and 6 bases respectively, with 16 bases between them. The CDR3 covers 15 residues. Per the germline V gene, CDR1 is LNHNV and CDR2 is YYDKDF (reference sequence). CDR3 protein: CATSIGQPGFNEQFF. The CDR3 coding sequence is TGTGCCACCAGCATCGGACAGCCGGGATTCAATGAGCAGTTCTTC.

This chain uses TRBV5-6 with TRBJ2-7; a possible D gene is TRBD1 (6 bases). V shed 6 bases and J shed 6 bases, with 22 bases lying between them. Germline CDR1 SGHDT, CDR2 YYEEEE. The CDR3 has 15 residues. The CDR3 reads CASTHWTARRGEQYV. The CDR3 bases are TGTGCCAGCACCCATTGGACAGCCCGAAGAGGCGAGCAGTACGTC.

V gene TRBV7-9 combines with J gene TRBJ2-5; tentative D call: TRBD2 (5 bases). Trimming shortened V by 5 bases and J by 1 base, and 11 bases separated the two germline ends. There are 14 residues in the CDR3. Germline CDR1 reads SEHNR; CDR2 reads FQNEAQ (reference sequence). The chain's CDR3 is CASSPGLVQETQYF. CDR3 bases: TGTGCCAGCAGCCCAGGACTTGTCCAAGAGACCCAGTACTTC.

The rearrangement joins TRBV7-3 to TRBJ2-3; D may match TRBD1 or TRBD2 (5 bases each). Germline CDR1 reads SGHTA; CDR2 reads FQGTGA. V was pared by 3 bases and J by 6 bases, with 16 bases between. The CDR3 is 15 amino acids. The DNA for the CDR3 is TGTGCCAGCAGCTTTTCGGGACGACGGGATGATACGCAGTATTTT. Translated: CASSFSGRRDDTQYF.

This clonotype was seen only a few times. This chain joins TRBV12-3 or TRBV12-4 and TRBJ2-2; TRBD1 or TRBD2 may be the D gene (5 bases each). This CDR3 is built from 14 residues. The V end was cut by 3 bases, the J end by 7 bases, with 12 bases between. CDR3 region: CASSLSGTGGELFF. The CDR3 DNA sequence: TGTGCCAGCAGTTTGTCCGGGACGGGCGGGGAGCTGTTTTTT.

The chain combines TRBV29-1 with TRBJ2-1; 9 bases are shared with TRBD1. Germline trimming cut 8 bases from V and 9 bases from J; bases unmatched to any gene: 8. The germline V gene encodes CDR1 SQVTM and CDR2 ANQGSEA. There are 12 residues in the CDR3. Here the CDR3 reads CSLMTGGIEQFF. The CDR3 DNA sequence: TGCAGCCTCATGACAGGGGGAATTGAGCAGTTCTTC.

This clonotype was recorded a few times. The gene calls are TRBV9 and TRBJ2-1; 8 positions agree with TRBD2. Germline V gene data show CDR1 as SGDLS and CDR2 as YYNGEE. The CDR3 runs 11 residues. The ends lost 3 bases at V and 14 bases at J; junction bases unmatched: 4. The CDR3 reads CASSGGGGKFF. For the CDR3, the DNA is TGTGCCAGCAGCGGCGGCGGGGGGAAGTTCTTC.

This clonotype was counted between two and nine times. The genes are TRBV12-3 or TRBV12-4 and TRBJ1-1; the D gene is possibly TRBD1 (6 bases). Trimming took 11 bases from V and 4 from J, leaving 17 bases between them. The CDR3 extends over 13 amino acids. CDR3 nucleotides: TGTGCCTCTGGCGGGGTCAGGGGCACTGAAGCTTTCTTT. This gives the protein CASGGVRGTEAFF.

The chain combines TRBV9 with TRBJ2-7; D may match TRBD1 or TRBD2 (5 bases each). V shed 0 bases and J shed 2 bases, with 12 bases lying between them. The CDR3 is made up of 15 amino acids. Germline CDR1 and CDR2: SGDLS and YYNGEE. The CDR3 sequence is CASSVGGRDPYEQYF. CDR3 DNA sequence: TGTGCCAGCAGCGTAGGGGGCAGGGACCCCTACGAGCAGTACTTC.

The chain carries TRBV27 and TRBJ1-1, with D unresolved. CDR1 is MNHEY, CDR2 SMNVEV, per germline (reference sequence). The CDR3 is made up of 15 amino acids. The ends were cut back, 5 bases at V and 6 bases at J, with 19 bases in the middle. CDR3 sequence (DNA): TGTGCCAGCAGTCCGAGTCGTCTGCGCACTTCTGAAGCTTTCTTT. It codes for CASSPSRLRTSEAFF.

The sample holds a few counts of this clonotype. The CDR3 protein is CASSFGRAAGNEQFF. The CDR3 DNA follows: TGTGCCAGCAGCTTCGGGAGGGCGGCCGGGAATGAGCAGTTCTTC. This chain joins TRBV11-3 and TRBJ2-1; TRBD2 aligns across 8 bases. The trim removed 3 bases at V and 7 bases at J, leaving 8 bases unmatched. The germline gives CDR1 SGHNT, CDR2 YENEEA. This CDR3 contains 15 residues.

The rearrangement uses TRBV7-3 and TRBJ2-1, with a weak D call TRBD2 (5 bases). Germline V gene sequence: CDR1 SGHTA, CDR2 FQGTGA. V was clipped by 4 bases and J by 3 bases, with 16 bases between them. The length of the CDR3 is 16 residues. Here the CDR3 reads CASSWLERTVYNEQFF. CDR3 nucleotide sequence: TGTGCCAGCAGCTGGCTAGAGCGGACTGTCTACAATGAGCAGTTCTTC.

The chain recombines TRBV7-9 with TRBJ2-2; 7 positions agree with TRBD1. The V and J ends lost 4 bases and 0 bases, in that order; junction bases with no gene match: 8. The CDR3 sequence is 17 residues long. Germline CDR1 is SEHNR and CDR2 is FQNEAQ (reference sequence). The CDR3 reads CASSSLTGPTNTGELFF. DNA of the CDR3: TGTGCCAGCAGCTCCTTGACAGGGCCAACGAACACCGGGGAGCTGTTTTTT.

This clonotype has more than one count but fewer than ten. The rearrangement uses TRBV29-1 and TRBJ2-5; 12 nucleotides agree with TRBD2. The germline gives CDR1 SQVTM, CDR2 ANQGSEA. CDR3 length equals 14 residues. With V trimmed by 7 bases and J by 8 bases, 11 bases remained unmatched. CDR3 residues: CSARGLAGPSTQYF. The DNA of the CDR3 is TGCAGCGCGCGGGGACTAGCGGGTCCAAGCACCCAGTACTTC.

This clonotype was observed a handful of times. The chain couples TRBV30 to TRBJ2-3, with D unclear. V was pared by 1 base and J by 3 bases, with 11 bases between. Germline values: CDR1 GTSNPN, CDR2 SVGIG (reference sequence). The CDR3 contains 14 residues. The DNA of the CDR3 is TGTGCCTGGAGTGGGTTAGCAAGGACAGATACGCAGTATTTT. Protein: CAWSGLARTDTQYF. The full variable domain, rest sourced from reference TRBV30 and TRBJ2-3, is SQTIHQWPATLVQPVGSPLSLECTVEGTSNPNLYWYRQAAGRGLQLLFYSVGIGQISSEVPQNLSASRPQDRQFILSSKKLLLSDSGFYLCAWSGLARTDTQYFGPGTRLTVL.

The CDR3 is CAISRYTRTGELFF. The DNA of the CDR3 is TGTGCCATCAGTCGGTACACACGCACCGGGGAGCTGTTTTTT. The chain links TRBV10-3 to TRBJ2-2; D gene uncertain. Germline CDR1 ENHRY, CDR2 SYGVKD. V was clipped by 5 bases and J by 4 bases, with 11 bases between them. The CDR3 runs 14 residues.

There are many counts of this clonotype. Written as DNA, the CDR3 is TGTGCCAGCAGCCCTAAAACCAGGGTAGGTGTAGGGTCCCGCGCTTTCTTT. It codes for CASSPKTRVGVGSRAFF. The chain is built from TRBV12-3 or TRBV12-4 and TRBJ1-1; D possibly corresponds to TRBD1 (5 bases). The CDR3 is made up of 17 amino acids. Trimming shortened V by 6 bases and J by 11 bases, and 31 bases separated the two germline ends.

The chain uses TRBV5-1 and TRBJ1-1, with TRBD1 matching 8 bases. Per germline, CDR1 SGHRS and CDR2 YFSETQ. CDR3 size: 16 residues. With V trimmed by 0 bases and J by 2 bases, 6 bases remained unmatched. The CDR3 DNA reads TGCGCCAGCAGCTTGGGGAGGGACAGGATTAACACTGAAGCTTTCTTT. Translated, it gives CASSLGRDRINTEAFF.